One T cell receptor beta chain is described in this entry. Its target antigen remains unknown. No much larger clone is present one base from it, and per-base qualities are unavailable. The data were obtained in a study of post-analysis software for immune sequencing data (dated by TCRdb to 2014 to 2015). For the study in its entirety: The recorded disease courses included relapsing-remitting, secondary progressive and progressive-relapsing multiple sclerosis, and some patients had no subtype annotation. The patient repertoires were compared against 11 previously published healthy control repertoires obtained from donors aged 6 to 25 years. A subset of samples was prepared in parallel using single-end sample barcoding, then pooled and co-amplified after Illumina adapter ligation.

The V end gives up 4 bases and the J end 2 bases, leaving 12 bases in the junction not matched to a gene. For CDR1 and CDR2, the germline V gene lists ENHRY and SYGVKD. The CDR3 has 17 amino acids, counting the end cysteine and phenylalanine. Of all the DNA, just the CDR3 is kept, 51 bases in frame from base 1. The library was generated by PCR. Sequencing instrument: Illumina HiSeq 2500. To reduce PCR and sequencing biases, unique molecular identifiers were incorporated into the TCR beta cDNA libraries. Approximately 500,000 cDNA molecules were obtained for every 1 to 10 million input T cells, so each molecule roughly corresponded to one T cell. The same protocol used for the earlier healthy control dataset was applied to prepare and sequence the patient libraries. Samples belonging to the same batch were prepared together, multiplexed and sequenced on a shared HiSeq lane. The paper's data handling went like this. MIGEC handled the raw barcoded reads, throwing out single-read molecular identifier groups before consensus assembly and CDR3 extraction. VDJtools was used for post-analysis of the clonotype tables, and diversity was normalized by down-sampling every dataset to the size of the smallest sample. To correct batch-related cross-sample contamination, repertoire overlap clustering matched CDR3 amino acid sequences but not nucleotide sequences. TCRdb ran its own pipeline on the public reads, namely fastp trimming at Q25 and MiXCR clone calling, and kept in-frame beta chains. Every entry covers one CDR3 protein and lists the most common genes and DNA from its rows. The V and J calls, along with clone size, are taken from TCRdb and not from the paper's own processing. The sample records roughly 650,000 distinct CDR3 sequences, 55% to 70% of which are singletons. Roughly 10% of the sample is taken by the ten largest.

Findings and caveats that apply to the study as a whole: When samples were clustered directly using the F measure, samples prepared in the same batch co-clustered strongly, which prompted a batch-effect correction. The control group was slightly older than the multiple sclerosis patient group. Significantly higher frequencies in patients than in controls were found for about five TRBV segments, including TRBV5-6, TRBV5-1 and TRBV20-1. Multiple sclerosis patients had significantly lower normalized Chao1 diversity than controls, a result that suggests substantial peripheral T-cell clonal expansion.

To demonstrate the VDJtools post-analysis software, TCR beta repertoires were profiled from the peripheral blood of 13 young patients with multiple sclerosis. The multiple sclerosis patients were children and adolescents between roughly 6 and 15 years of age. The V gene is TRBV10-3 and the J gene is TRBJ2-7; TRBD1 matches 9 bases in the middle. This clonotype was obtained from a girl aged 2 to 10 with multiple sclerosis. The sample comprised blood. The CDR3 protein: CAISGPTGTGLAYEQYF. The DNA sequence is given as TGTGCCATCAGTGGCCCGACCGGGACAGGGTTAGCCTACGAGCAGTACTTC.